One sample yielded the 17 T cell receptor beta chains listed below, sequenced in a study of CD8 T cells in Susac syndrome. cDNA came from around 0.5 to 1 ug RNA primed by random hexamers. TCRdb reprocessed the immunoSEQ multiplex PCR reads with MiXCR, giving one entry per CDR3 protein. Altogether about 250,000 distinct CDR3 sequences are present, 93% being singletons, with the ten largest covering around 0.072%. The sequenced sample consisted of CD4+ T cells from PBMCs. Receptors originate from a human donor with multiple sclerosis.

The CDR3 nucleotides are TGTGCCAGCAGTGACTCGAGGGGGTCTGGGGCCAACGTCCTGACTTTC. Protein: CASSDSRGSGANVLTF. The rearrangement joins TRBV6-4 to TRBJ2-6, with a tentative D call TRBD1 (6 bases). This CDR3 spans 16 amino acids. Germline CDR1 is MRHNA and CDR2 is SNTAGT. V lost 0 bases and J lost 1, with 7 bases in between.

This chain links TRBV29-1 with TRBJ1-3, with TRBD1 as a possible D gene (6 bases). Trimming removed 6 bases at V and 1 base at J, with 19 bases between. The CDR3 is 16 amino acids. Germline CDR1 and CDR2: SQVTM and ANQGSEA. The CDR3 protein is CSVTTRTGWSGNTIYF. CDR3 nucleotide sequence: TGCAGCGTCACTACCAGAACAGGGTGGTCTGGAAACACCATATATTTT.

The rearrangement links TRBV9 to TRBJ2-5, with D possibly being TRBD1 (6 bases). The V gene lost 1 base and the J gene lost 2 bases, with 12 bases spanning the gap. Germline V CDR1 and CDR2: SGDLS, YYNGEE. This CDR3 spans 15 amino acids. CDR3 amino acids: CASSVRGRGQETQYF. The CDR3 nucleotides are TGTGCCAGCAGCGTAAGGGGCAGGGGTCAAGAGACCCAGTACTTC.

V is TRBV20-1 and J is TRBJ1-2; D is possibly TRBD1 (6 bases). This CDR3 has 16 residues. Trimming removed 0 bases from V and 6 bases from J, with 20 bases in between. Germline assignment: CDR1 DFQATT and CDR2 SNEGSKA (reference sequence). The CDR3 here is CSARDPAGDIRHGYTF. Here the CDR3 DNA reads TGCAGTGCTAGAGATCCGGCAGGGGATATTCGACATGGCTACACCTTC.

The chain uses TRBV3-1 and TRBJ1-2; D gene ambiguous. CDR3 size: 11 residues. Between the trimmed V and J ends, which lost 5 bases and 14 bases, there was a span of 15 bases. Germline-derived CDR1 and CDR2 are LGHDT and YNNKEL (reference sequence). CDR3 DNA sequence: TGTGCCAGCAGCTCGCGGGCCCTCCAGACCTTC. Residues: CASSSRALQTF.

V usage is TRBV9 and J usage is TRBJ2-3; D might be TRBD1 (7 bases). CDR3 size: 18 residues. With 7 bases removed from V and 0 bases from J, the gap between germline ends came to 24 bases. CDR1 and CDR2 (germline): SGDLS, YYNGEE. Written as DNA, the CDR3 is TGTGCCAGCGCTAGGCAGGGGGGAACGAGACGAAGCACAGATACGCAGTATTTT. It codes for CASARQGGTRRSTDTQYF. The entire variable domain, with the rest obtained from reference TRBV9 and TRBJ2-3, is as follows: DSGVTQTPKHLITATGQRVTLRCSPRSGDLSVYWYQQSLDQGLQFLIQYYNGEERAKGNILERFSAQQFPDLHSELNLSSLELGDSALYFCASARQGGTRRSTDTQYFGPGTRLTVL.

The chain has TRBV7-3 and TRBJ2-2, with D unresolved. Germline-derived CDR1 and CDR2 are SGHTA and FQGTGA. V was clipped by 5 bases and J by 6 bases, with 7 bases between them. This CDR3 comprises 12 residues. This CDR3 reads CASSGNPGELFF. The CDR3, as DNA: TGTGCCAGCAGCGGAAATCCCGGGGAGCTGTTTTTT.

The V gene is TRBV4-1, the J gene TRBJ1-1; 8 positions match TRBD1. Germline CDR1 reads MGHRA; CDR2 reads YSYEKL. The CDR3 loop spans 14 amino acids. Germline trimming cut 1 base from V and 3 bases from J; bases unmatched to any gene: 1. This CDR3 is CASSQAGGYTEAFF. The CDR3 bases are TGCGCCAGCAGCCAAGCAGGGGGCTACACTGAAGCTTTCTTT.

The chain uses TRBV4-1 and TRBJ1-2; maybe TRBD1 (6 bases). This CDR3 region has 13 residues. The germline V and J ends were trimmed by 4 bases and 7 bases, with 13 bases remaining between them. Looked up from germline, CDR1 is MGHRA and CDR2 is YSYEKL. DNA for the CDR3: TGCGCCAGCAGCCCAACGGACAGTGGTGGCTACACCTTC. The encoded protein is CASSPTDSGGYTF.

The rearrangement joins TRBV19 to TRBJ2-1; 7 bases are a match to TRBD2. With V trimmed by 3 bases and J by 2 bases, 7 bases remained unmatched. Germline assignment: CDR1 LNHDA and CDR2 SQIVND (reference sequence). CDR3 length: 16 residues. Here the CDR3 reads CASSIPGRGAYNEQFF. CDR3 sequence (DNA): TGTGCCAGTAGTATCCCTGGTCGGGGGGCCTACAATGAGCAGTTCTTC.

V is TRBV5-1 and J is TRBJ2-7; D tentatively fits TRBD1 or TRBD2 (5 bases each). V dropped 4 bases and J dropped 2 bases, with 25 bases sitting between them. Germline V gene data show CDR1 as SGHRS and CDR2 as YFSETQ. The CDR3 has 18 residues. CDR3: CASSPPARTGPPAYEQYV. CDR3 sequence (DNA): TGCGCCAGCAGCCCCCCGGCCCGTACGGGACCCCCAGCCTACGAGCAGTACGTC.

The chain links TRBV19 to TRBJ2-1, with D perhaps TRBD1 (5 bases). CDR1 and CDR2 (germline): LNHDA, SQIVND (reference sequence). Trimming stripped 4 bases from V and 3 bases from J, with 25 bases between. CDR3 size: 19 residues. The CDR3 coding sequence is TGTGCCAGTAGTAGGGGCTTGTTTCATACTGGAAGTCTCTACAATGAGCAGTTCTTC. Residues: CASSRGLFHTGSLYNEQFF.

This chain connects TRBV5-1 to TRBJ1-4, with 7 bases that match TRBD1. With V trimmed by 3 bases and J by 3 bases, 8 bases remained unmatched. This CDR3 comprises 16 residues. Looked up from germline, CDR1 is SGHRS and CDR2 is YFSETQ. CDR3: CASSWDSALANEKLFF. As DNA, the CDR3 is TGCGCCAGCAGCTGGGACAGCGCATTGGCTAATGAAAAACTGTTTTTT.

The J gene is TRBJ2-1, the V gene TRBV4-1, with D possibly TRBD2 on 6 matching bases. There are 15 residues in the CDR3. Germline CDR1 reads MGHRA; CDR2 reads YSYEKL. V lost 1 base to trimming and J lost 6 bases, with 13 bases between them. CDR3 region: CASSQGAGDINEQFF. DNA for the CDR3: TGCGCCAGCAGCCAAGGAGCGGGCGATATCAATGAGCAGTTCTTC.

This chain connects TRBV19 to TRBJ2-2; a possible D gene is TRBD2 (5 bases). Germline V gene lookup returns CDR1 LNHDA and CDR2 SQIVND (reference sequence). The V and J ends lost 5 bases and 7 bases respectively, with 17 bases between them. The CDR3 has 15 amino acids. The CDR3 spells CASSRTRGLGGELFF. Here the CDR3 DNA reads TGTGCCAGTAGTCGAACCCGCGGGTTGGGCGGGGAGCTGTTTTTT.

The DNA of the CDR3 is TGTGCCAGCACCCTAGCCGCTGGGGCCAACGTCCTGACTTTC. Its protein product is CASTLAAGANVLTF. The chain has TRBV6-5 and TRBJ2-6; the D gene is possibly TRBD2 (5 bases). V lost 7 bases to trimming and J lost 2 bases, with 9 bases between them. Germline V lookup: CDR1 MNHEY, CDR2 SVGAGI. The CDR3 is made up of 14 amino acids.

This chain uses TRBV12-3 or TRBV12-4 with TRBJ2-1, with 9 bases lining up with TRBD2. Germline trimming cut 4 bases from V and 7 bases from J; bases unmatched to any gene: 8. The CDR3 has 15 residues. The CDR3 DNA follows: TGTGCCAGCAGTTCGCAGCGGGAGGTCGGAAATGAGCAGTTCTTC. Translation gives CASSSQREVGNEQFF.